The 21 T cell receptor beta chains below all came from one sample that was sequenced in a study of response to subunit inactivated influenza vaccine (dated by TCRdb to between 2017 and 2018). The library was built by means of RT-PCR. These reads were obtained on an Illumina HiSeq 2500. TCRdb handled the public reads itself, with Q25 trimming in fastp and clone calling in MiXCR, and kept productive beta chains. Rows are combined by CDR3 protein, so each entry shows the most common genes and DNA. Within this sample are about 650,000 distinct CDR3 sequences, with approximately 14% of them counted one time only. The ten biggest clones cover approximately 7.6% of the sample. The input for sequencing was PBMCs from blood, taken less than 15 days before vaccination. These receptors all come from a man in his fifties or sixties who received an inactivated influenza vaccine. Donor details come from another sample of the same person, matched by shared clones.

This clonotype has ten or more counts. The chain is built from TRBV5-6 and TRBJ2-5; TRBD1 might be the D (5 bases). Trimming left V 4 bases short and J 7 bases short, with 11 bases between. The germline V gene has CDR1 SGHDT and CDR2 YYEEEE. The length of the CDR3 is 12 residues. DNA for the CDR3: TGTGCCAGCAGCCCCGACCAGGGGACCCAGTACTTC. It is translated as CASSPDQGTQYF.

The V call is TRBV15, the J call TRBJ2-1; either TRBD1 or TRBD2 may fit D (5 bases each). V was clipped by 0 bases and J by 10 bases, with 7 bases between them. Germline CDR1 LNHNV, CDR2 YYDKDF (reference sequence). There are 12 residues in the CDR3. This CDR3 reads CATSRDWGEQFF. The DNA for the CDR3 is TGTGCCACCAGCAGAGATTGGGGGGAGCAGTTCTTC.

The chain is built from TRBV3-1 and TRBJ1-2; the D gene is possibly TRBD1 (6 bases). Per the germline V gene, CDR1 is LGHDT and CDR2 is YNNKEL (reference sequence). The CDR3 runs to 16 residues. V gave up 3 bases and J gave up 0 bases, with 14 bases separating them. CDR3 sequence (DNA): TGTGCCAGCAGCCAGAGGGGGACGCGTTCTAACTATGGCTACACCTTC. It yields the protein CASSQRGTRSNYGYTF.

The rearrangement joins TRBV27 to TRBJ1-1, with 7 bases matching TRBD1. Germline lookup yields CDR1 MNHEY and CDR2 SMNVEV (reference sequence). The CDR3 contains 14 residues. The ends lost 5 bases at V and 7 bases at J; junction bases unmatched: 10. The CDR3 loop reads CASSTGDHWFEAFF. The CDR3 DNA reads as TGTGCCAGCAGTACAGGGGATCACTGGTTTGAAGCTTTCTTT.

There are a few counts of this clonotype. The chain carries TRBV7-2 and TRBJ1-4; D is undetermined. Trimming took 3 bases from V and 3 from J, leaving 14 bases between them. Germline-derived CDR1 and CDR2 are SGHTA and FQGNSA. This CDR3 is built from 16 residues. The CDR3 protein is CASSFIGPRSNEKLFF. CDR3 nucleotide sequence: TGTGCCAGCAGCTTTATTGGGCCCCGGTCTAATGAAAAACTGTTTTTT.

Concerning this clonotype itself: One junction end does not reproduce the germline sequence, and a read error may be involved. The chain joins TRBV11-2 to TRBJ2-5; D remains unclear. This CDR3 spans 14 amino acids. Germline CDR1 SGHAT, CDR2 FQNNGV. This chain's CDR3 is CASSLGLGKETQCF. The CDR3 DNA sequence: TGTGCCAGCAGCTTAGGGCTAGGCAAGGAGACCCAGTGCTTC.

The rearrangement uses TRBV4-2 and TRBJ1-5; D is unclear. With 0 bases removed from V and 4 bases from J, the gap between germline ends came to 10 bases. Germline CDR1 is LGHNA and CDR2 is YNFKEQ. CDR3 length: 15 amino acids. CDR3 residues: CASSQEMAVNQPQHF. DNA for the CDR3: TGTGCCAGCAGCCAAGAGATGGCGGTGAATCAGCCCCAGCATTTT.

This clonotype turned up a few times. The CDR3 DNA is TGCAGTGCCCAACCCCCCAGCGGGAGCAGGTACAATGAGCAGTTCTTC. Translating it yields CSAQPPSGSRYNEQFF. The chain is built from TRBV20-1 and TRBJ2-1, with 8 bases identical to TRBD2. Trimming cost V 6 bases and J 4 bases; bases outside gene matches: 14. Germline CDR1 and CDR2: DFQATT and SNEGSKA (reference sequence). CDR3 length: 16 amino acids.

V usage is TRBV10-3 and J usage is TRBJ2-5; no clear D. CDR1 is ENHRY, CDR2 SYGVKD, per germline. The CDR3 is 13 residues long. V was clipped by 2 bases and J by 2 bases, with 6 bases between them. DNA of the CDR3: TGTGCCATCAGTGAGGCCACACAAGAGACCCAGTACTTC. It codes for CAISEATQETQYF.

Only a few counts were recorded for this clonotype. This chain joins TRBV3-1 and TRBJ2-5, with D unresolved. Germline CDR1 reads LGHDT; CDR2 reads YNNKEL (reference sequence). The germline V and J ends were trimmed by 8 bases and 7 bases, with 14 bases remaining between them. The CDR3 is 12 amino acids. The CDR3 nucleotides read TGTGCCAGCCAAAAACCACGTGGGACCCAGTACTTC. Residues: CASQKPRGTQYF.

This clonotype showed up just a few times. This chain links TRBV20-1 with TRBJ2-1; TRBD1 or TRBD2 may be the D gene (5 bases each). The germline CDR1 and CDR2 sequences are DFQATT and SNEGSKA (reference sequence). V was cut by 8 bases and J by 3 bases, with 17 bases left in between. This CDR3 is 14 amino acids long. The CDR3 loop is CSTVGRAGYNEQFF. CDR3 DNA sequence: TGCAGTACGGTGGGGCGGGCTGGCTACAATGAGCAGTTCTTC.

V is TRBV28 and J is TRBJ2-3; 10 positions agree with TRBD2. Germline V gene lookup returns CDR1 MDHEN and CDR2 SYDVKM. CDR3 size: 15 residues. Trimming cost V 6 bases and J 5 bases; bases outside gene matches: 8. The CDR3 region has the DNA TGTGCCAGCAGCCCTCTAGCGGGAGCAGGAGATACGCAGTATTTT. This codes for CASSPLAGAGDTQYF.

This clonotype was recorded a few times. V usage is TRBV10-3 and J usage is TRBJ2-5, with D possibly called TRBD1 or TRBD2 (6 bases each). CDR3 length equals 14 residues. V gave up 10 bases and J gave up 2 bases, with 17 bases separating them. Germline assignment: CDR1 ENHRY and CDR2 SYGVKD. The CDR3, as DNA: TGTGCCACAAAGGAGGGGACATCTCAAGAGACCCAGTACTTC. Its protein is CATKEGTSQETQYF.

This clonotype has a count of ten or more. The gene calls are TRBV29-1 and TRBJ1-4; D not certain. Trimming left V 4 bases short and J 4 bases short, with 10 bases between. The CDR3 extends over 13 amino acids. Germline lookup yields CDR1 SQVTM and CDR2 ANQGSEA. Here the CDR3 DNA reads TGCAGCGTTGTTGAACGGAATAATGAAAAACTGTTTTTT. Its protein product is CSVVERNNEKLFF.

The chain couples TRBV6-1 to TRBJ2-4; 12 positions agree with TRBD2. V shed 4 bases and J 8 bases; nucleotides not matched to a gene: 6. The germline CDR1 and CDR2 sequences are MNHNS and SASEGT. There are 15 residues in the CDR3. This chain's CDR3 is CASSGSSGRVDIQYF. The CDR3 DNA is TGTGCCAGCAGTGGGTCTAGCGGGAGGGTTGACATTCAGTACTTC.

The chain couples TRBV28 to TRBJ2-7; D gene ambiguous. Germline-derived CDR1 and CDR2 are MDHEN and SYDVKM. The CDR3 length is 14 residues. With 2 bases removed from V and 6 bases from J, the gap between germline ends came to 14 bases. The CDR3 region has the DNA TGTGCCAGCAGTTTAACCCCAGAAGCTCTCGAGCAGTACTTC. Its translation: CASSLTPEALEQYF.

The chain couples TRBV29-1 to TRBJ2-1; possibly TRBD2 for D (5 bases). Germline-derived CDR1 and CDR2 are SQVTM and ANQGSEA. The germline V and J ends were trimmed by 7 bases and 0 bases, with 19 bases remaining between them. The CDR3 covers 16 residues. CDR3 in amino acids: CSGQKSVGGSYNEQFF. For the CDR3, the DNA is TGCAGCGGGCAAAAGTCGGTAGGAGGCTCCTACAATGAGCAGTTCTTC.

The chain employs TRBV5-4 and TRBJ2-5, with D possibly called TRBD1 or TRBD2 (5 bases each). Germline loops: CDR1 SGHNT, CDR2 YYREEE (reference sequence). Trimming removed 4 bases at V and 4 bases at J, with 17 bases between. The CDR3 spans 15 residues. The CDR3 is CASSNGASMRETQYF. The DNA of the CDR3 is TGTGCCAGCAGCAACGGGGCCTCGATGAGAGAGACCCAGTACTTC.

V and J are TRBV5-1 and TRBJ2-3; a possible D gene is TRBD1 (6 bases). Germline V lookup: CDR1 SGHRS, CDR2 YFSETQ. The CDR3 has 14 residues. V was trimmed by 3 bases and J by 2 bases, leaving 10 bases between them. The CDR3 reads CASSYGQTTDTQYF. The CDR3 nucleotides are TGCGCCAGCAGCTACGGACAGACCACAGATACGCAGTATTTT.

This chain joins TRBV29-1 and TRBJ1-4; 9 positions match TRBD1. J gave up 8 bases and V 0 bases, and 13 bases lay outside the gene matches. The CDR3 contains 17 residues. CDR1 and CDR2 (germline): SQVTM, ANQGSEA. CDR3 amino acids: CSVEDRDREALVEKLFF. In nucleotides, the CDR3 is TGCAGCGTTGAAGACCGGGACAGGGAGGCGTTAGTAGAAAAACTGTTTTTT. The complete variable domain, with remaining parts taken from reference TRBV29-1 and TRBJ1-4, reads SAVISQKPSRDICQRGTSLTIQCQVDSQVTMMFWYRQQPGQSLTLIATANQGSEATYESGFVIDKFPISRPNLTFSTLTVSNMSPEDSSIYLCSVEDRDREALVEKLFFGSGTQLSVL.

The sample holds a few counts of this clonotype. The chain recombines TRBV6-2 or TRBV6-3 with TRBJ2-3; D uncertain. This CDR3 has 15 residues. The germline V gene has CDR1 MNHEY and CDR2 SVGEGT. Between the trimmed V and J ends, which lost 3 bases and 1 base, there was a span of 11 bases. The CDR3 coding sequence is TGTGCCAGCAGTTATGGCGTTGAAGGCACAGATACGCAGTATTTT. Translation: CASSYGVEGTDTQYF.